The sample holds many counts of the clone carrying this TCR beta chain. Its antigen is still unknown. These data originate in a study of regulatory T cells in long-lasting Graves disease. Study-level results: Clonotypes that were public and shared totalled some 2,900 in persistent patients versus roughly 1,000 in new patients.

iRepertoire HTBI primers and Arm-PCR of CDR3 regions built TCR beta libraries. Each CDR3 protein gets one entry after TCRdb re-called the multiplex PCR reads with MiXCR. Here the sample spans around 330,000 distinct CDR3 sequences, 15% to 20% being singletons. Time point specified: newly diagnosed GD, antithyroid drugs for less than 3 months. PBMC RNA was the source of the TCR library. All patients originated from an endocrinology department located in Xi'an, China. This TCR came from a female donor with Graves disease. Here the sequenced sample was peripheral blood mononuclear cells (PBMCs), taken at new diagnosis, from a patient treated with antithyroid drugs.

CDR3 DNA sequence: TGTGCCAGCAGTTACCATCGAGAGACAGGGAGCTACGAGCAGTACTTC. Amino acids: CASSYHRETGSYEQYF. The gene calls are TRBV6-2 or TRBV6-3 and TRBJ2-7, with 7 nucleotides matching TRBD1. The germline V gene has CDR1 MNHEY and CDR2 SVGEGT. V gave up 2 bases and J gave up 3 bases; unmatched junction bases: 10. This CDR3 has 16 amino acids.